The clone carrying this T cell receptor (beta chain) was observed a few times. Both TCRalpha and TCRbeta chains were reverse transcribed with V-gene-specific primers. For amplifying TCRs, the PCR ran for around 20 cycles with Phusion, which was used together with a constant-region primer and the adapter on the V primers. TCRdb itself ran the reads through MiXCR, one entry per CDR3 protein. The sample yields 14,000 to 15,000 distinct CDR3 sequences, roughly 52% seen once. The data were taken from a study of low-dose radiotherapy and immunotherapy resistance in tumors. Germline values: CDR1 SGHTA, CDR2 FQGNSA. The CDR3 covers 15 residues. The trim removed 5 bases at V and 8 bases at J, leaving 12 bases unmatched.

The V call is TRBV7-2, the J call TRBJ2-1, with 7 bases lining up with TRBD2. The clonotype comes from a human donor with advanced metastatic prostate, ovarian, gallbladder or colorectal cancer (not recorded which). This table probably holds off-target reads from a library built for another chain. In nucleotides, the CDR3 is TGTGCCAGCAGCACCGGGACTACTCCTTCCTATGAGCAGTTCTTC. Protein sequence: CASSTGTTPSYEQFF.